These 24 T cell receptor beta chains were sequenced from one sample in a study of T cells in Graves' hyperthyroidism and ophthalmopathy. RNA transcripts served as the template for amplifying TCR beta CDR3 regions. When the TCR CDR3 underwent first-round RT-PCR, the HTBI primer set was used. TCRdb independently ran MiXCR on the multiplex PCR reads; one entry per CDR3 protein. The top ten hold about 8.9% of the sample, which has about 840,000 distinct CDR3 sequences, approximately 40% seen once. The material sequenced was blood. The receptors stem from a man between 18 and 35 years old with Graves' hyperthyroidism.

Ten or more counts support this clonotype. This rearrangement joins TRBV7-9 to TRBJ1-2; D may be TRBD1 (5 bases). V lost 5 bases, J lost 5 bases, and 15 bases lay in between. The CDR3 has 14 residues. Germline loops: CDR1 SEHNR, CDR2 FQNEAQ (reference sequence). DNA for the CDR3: TGTGCCAGCAGCATCCTACAGGTTTCATATGGCTACACCTTC. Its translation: CASSILQVSYGYTF. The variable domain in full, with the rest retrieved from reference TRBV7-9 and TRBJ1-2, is DTGVSQNPRHKITKRGQNVTFRCDPISEHNRLYWYRQTLGQGPEFLTYFQNEAQLEKSRLLSDRFSAERPKGSFSTLEIQRTEQGDSAMYLCASSILQVSYGYTFGSGTRLTVV.

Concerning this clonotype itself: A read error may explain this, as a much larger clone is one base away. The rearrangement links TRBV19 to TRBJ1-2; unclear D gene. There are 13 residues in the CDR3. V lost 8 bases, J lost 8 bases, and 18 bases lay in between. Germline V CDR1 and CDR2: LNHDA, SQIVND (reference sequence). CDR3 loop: CASVPGLTGGYTF. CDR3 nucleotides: TGTGCCAGTGTCCCGGGCCTCACGGGCGGCTACACCTTC.

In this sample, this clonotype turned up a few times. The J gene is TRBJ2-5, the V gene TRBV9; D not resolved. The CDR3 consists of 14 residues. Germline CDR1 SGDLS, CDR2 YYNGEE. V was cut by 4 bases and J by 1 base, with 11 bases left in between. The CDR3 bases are TGTGCCAGCAGCCAAGAACCAGCCCAAGAGACCCAGTACTTC. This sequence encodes CASSQEPAQETQYF.

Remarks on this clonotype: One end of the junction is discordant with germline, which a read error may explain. CDR3 amino acids: CSGLGGEVKTEAFF. CDR3 bases: TGCAGCGGTCTCGGAGGGGAGGTGAAAACTGAAGCTTTCTTT. The chain employs TRBV29-1 and TRBJ1-1; tentative D call: TRBD1 (5 bases). The germline CDR1 and CDR2 sequences are SQVTM and ANQGSEA. CDR3 size: 14 residues.

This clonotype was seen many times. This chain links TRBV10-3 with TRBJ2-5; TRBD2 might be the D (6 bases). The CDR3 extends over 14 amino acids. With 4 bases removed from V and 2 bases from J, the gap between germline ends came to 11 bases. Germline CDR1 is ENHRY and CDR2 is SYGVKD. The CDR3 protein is CAISGARDQETQYF. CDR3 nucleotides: TGTGCCATCAGTGGTGCGCGGGATCAAGAGACCCAGTACTTC.

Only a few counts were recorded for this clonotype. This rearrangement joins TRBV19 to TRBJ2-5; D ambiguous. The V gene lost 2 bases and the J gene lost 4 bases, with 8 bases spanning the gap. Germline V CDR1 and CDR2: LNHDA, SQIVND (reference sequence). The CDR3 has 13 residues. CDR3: CASSINNGETQYF. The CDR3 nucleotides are TGTGCCAGTAGTATAAATAATGGAGAGACCCAGTACTTC.

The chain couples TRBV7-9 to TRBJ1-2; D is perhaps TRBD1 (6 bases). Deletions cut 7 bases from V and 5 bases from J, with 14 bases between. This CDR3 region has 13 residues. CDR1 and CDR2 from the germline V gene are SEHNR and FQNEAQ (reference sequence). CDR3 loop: CASTKQGRYGYTF. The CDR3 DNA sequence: TGTGCCAGCACCAAACAGGGACGATATGGCTACACCTTC.

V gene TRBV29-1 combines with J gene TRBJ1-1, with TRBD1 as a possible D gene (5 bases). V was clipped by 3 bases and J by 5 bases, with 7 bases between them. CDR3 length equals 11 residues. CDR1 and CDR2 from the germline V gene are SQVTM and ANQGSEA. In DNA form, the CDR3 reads TGCAGCGTTGACTGGGGGACTGAAGCTTTCTTT. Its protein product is CSVDWGTEAFF.

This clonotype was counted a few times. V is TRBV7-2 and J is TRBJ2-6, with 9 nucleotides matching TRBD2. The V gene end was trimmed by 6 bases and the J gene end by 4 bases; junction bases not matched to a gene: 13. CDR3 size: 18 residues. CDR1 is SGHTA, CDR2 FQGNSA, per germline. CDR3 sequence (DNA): TGTGCCAGCAGTGGCTTAAGAGCGGGAGGCTCCGGGGCCAACGTCCTGACTTTC. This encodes CASSGLRAGGSGANVLTF. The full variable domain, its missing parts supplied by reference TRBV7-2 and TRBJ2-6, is GAGVSQSPSNKVTEKGKDVELRCDPISGHTALYWYRQSLGQGLEFLIYFQGNSAPDKSGLPSDRFSAERTGGSVSTLTIQRTQQEDSAVYLCASSGLRAGGSGANVLTFGAGSRLTVL.

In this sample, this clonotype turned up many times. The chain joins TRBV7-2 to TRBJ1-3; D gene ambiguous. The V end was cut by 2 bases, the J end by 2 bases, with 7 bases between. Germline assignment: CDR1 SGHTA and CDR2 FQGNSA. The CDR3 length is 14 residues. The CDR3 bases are TGTGCCAGCAGCTTACGCAGAACTGGAAACACCATATATTTT. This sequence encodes CASSLRRTGNTIYF.

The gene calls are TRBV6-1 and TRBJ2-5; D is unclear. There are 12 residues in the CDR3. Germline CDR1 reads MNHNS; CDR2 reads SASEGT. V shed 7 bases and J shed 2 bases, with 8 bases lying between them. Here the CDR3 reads CASKKPQETQYF. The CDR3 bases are TGTGCCAGCAAAAAGCCACAAGAGACCCAGTACTTC.

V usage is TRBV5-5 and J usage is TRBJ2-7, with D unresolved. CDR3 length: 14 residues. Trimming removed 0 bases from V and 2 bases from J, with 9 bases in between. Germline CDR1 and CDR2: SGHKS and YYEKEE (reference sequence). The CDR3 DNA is TGTGCCAGCAGCTTGGCCTACGGTACCTACGAGCAGTACTTC. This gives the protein CASSLAYGTYEQYF.

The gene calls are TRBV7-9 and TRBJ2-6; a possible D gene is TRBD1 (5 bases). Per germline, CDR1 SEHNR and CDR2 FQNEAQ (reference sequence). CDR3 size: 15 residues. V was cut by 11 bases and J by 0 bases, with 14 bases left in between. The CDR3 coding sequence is TGTGCCTCCTGGGGCAGGGACTCTGGGGCCAACGTCCTGACTTTC. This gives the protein CASWGRDSGANVLTF.

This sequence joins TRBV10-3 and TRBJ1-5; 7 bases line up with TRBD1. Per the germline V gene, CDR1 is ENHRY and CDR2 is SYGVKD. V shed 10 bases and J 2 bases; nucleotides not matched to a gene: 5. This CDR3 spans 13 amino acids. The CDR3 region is CATGTVGNQPQHF. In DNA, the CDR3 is TGTGCCACCGGGACAGTCGGCAATCAGCCCCAGCATTTT.

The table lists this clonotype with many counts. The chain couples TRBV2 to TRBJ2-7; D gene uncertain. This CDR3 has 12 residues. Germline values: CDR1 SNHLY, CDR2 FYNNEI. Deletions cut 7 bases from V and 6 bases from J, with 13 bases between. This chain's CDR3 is CASKSRHGEQYF. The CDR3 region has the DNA TGTGCCAGCAAAAGTAGGCACGGCGAGCAGTACTTC.

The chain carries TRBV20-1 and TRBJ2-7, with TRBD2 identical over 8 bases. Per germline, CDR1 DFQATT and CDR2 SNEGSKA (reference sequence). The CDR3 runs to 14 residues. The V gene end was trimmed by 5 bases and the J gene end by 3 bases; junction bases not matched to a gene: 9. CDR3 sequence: CSAGKAGALYEQYF. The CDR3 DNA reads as TGCAGTGCTGGAAAAGCGGGAGCCCTCTACGAGCAGTACTTC.

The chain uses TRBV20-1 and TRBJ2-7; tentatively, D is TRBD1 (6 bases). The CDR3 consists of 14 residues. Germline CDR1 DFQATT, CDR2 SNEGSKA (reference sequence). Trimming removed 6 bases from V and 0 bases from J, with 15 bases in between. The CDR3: CSATDRPRSYEQYF. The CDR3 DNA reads TGCAGTGCAACCGACAGGCCTCGCTCCTACGAGCAGTACTTC.

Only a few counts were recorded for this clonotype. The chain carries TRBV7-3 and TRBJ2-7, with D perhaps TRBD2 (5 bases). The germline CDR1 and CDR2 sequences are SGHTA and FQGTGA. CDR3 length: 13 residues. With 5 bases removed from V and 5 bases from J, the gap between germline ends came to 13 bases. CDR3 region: CASSPQSSHEQYF. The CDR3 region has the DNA TGTGCCAGCAGCCCCCAATCTAGCCACGAGCAGTACTTC.

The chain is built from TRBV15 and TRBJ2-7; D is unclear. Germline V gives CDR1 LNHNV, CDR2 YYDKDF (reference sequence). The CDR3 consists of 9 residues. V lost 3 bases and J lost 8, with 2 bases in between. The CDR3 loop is CATSSKQYF. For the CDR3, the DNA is TGTGCCACCAGCAGCAAGCAGTACTTC. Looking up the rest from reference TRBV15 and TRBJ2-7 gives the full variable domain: DAMVIQNPRYQVTQFGKPVTLSCSQTLNHNVMYWYQQKSSQAPKLLFHYYDKDFNNEADTPDNFQSRRPNTSFCFLDIRSPGLGDTAMYLCATSSKQYFGPGTRLTVT.

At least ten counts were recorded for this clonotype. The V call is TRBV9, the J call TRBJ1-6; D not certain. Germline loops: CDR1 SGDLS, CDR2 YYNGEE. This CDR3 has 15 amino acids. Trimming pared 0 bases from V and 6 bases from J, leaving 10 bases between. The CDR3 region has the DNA TGTGCCAGCAGCGTAGGGTCAGCCAGTAATTCACCCCTCCACTTT. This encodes CASSVGSASNSPLHF.

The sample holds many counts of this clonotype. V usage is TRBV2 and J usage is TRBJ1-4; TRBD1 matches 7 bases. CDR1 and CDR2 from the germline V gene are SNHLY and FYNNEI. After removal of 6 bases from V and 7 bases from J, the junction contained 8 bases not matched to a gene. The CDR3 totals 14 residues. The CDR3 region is CASSDRAFFEKLFF. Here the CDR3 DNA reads TGTGCCAGCAGCGACAGGGCATTCTTTGAAAAACTGTTTTTT.

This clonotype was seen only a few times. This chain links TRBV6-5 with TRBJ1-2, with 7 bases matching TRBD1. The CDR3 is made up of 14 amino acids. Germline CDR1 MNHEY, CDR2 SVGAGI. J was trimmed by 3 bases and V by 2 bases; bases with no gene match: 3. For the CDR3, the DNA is TGTGCCAGCAGTTACCATGGGACAGACTATGGCTACACCTTC. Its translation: CASSYHGTDYGYTF.

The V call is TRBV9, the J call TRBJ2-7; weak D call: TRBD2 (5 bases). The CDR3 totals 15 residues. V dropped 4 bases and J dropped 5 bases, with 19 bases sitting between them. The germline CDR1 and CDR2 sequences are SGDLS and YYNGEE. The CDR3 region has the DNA TGTGCCAGCAGCTCCTTTACTTCCGCGGGCCACGAGCAGTACTTC. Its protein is CASSSFTSAGHEQYF.

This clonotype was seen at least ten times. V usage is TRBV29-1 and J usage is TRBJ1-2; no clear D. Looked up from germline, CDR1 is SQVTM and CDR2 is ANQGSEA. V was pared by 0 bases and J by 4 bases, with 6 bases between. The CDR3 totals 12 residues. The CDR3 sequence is CSVEEGVYGYTF. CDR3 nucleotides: TGCAGCGTTGAAGAAGGCGTCTATGGCTACACCTTC.